Listed here is a single T cell receptor beta chain. Its antigen is not yet known. Base qualities are not at hand, and no much larger clone is one base apart. This record belongs to a study of technical replicates of blood from a handful of donors (dated by TCRdb to the late 2010s). V is cut by 3 bases and J by 5 bases, and the space between the germline ends is 13 bases. The CDR3, from cysteine to phenylalanine, totals 14 residues. The sequence is cut down to CDR3 DNA, 42 bases in frame from base 1. The germline V gene sets CDR1 to SQVTM and CDR2 to ANQGSEA. To prepare the library, the immunoSEQ multiplex PCR assay was applied. TCRdb re-hosts the immuneACCESS table, in-frame sequences only. Its copies lack some clones; in the studies checked, an unresolved V gene accounts for under half of them, and the cause for the rest is not known. The sample table records approximately 45,000 clones; about 96% of these occur just once. The ten largest clones represent roughly 0.35% of the sample.

The TCR originated in a human donor in good health. Sequences were obtained from T cells isolated from PBMCs. Here the chain combines TRBV29-1 and TRBJ2-2; TRBD1 might be the D gene, on 6 matching bases. The CDR3 protein is CSVDRGYSTGELFF. The DNA is TGCAGCGTTGACAGGGGATATAGTACCGGGGAGCTGTTTTTT.